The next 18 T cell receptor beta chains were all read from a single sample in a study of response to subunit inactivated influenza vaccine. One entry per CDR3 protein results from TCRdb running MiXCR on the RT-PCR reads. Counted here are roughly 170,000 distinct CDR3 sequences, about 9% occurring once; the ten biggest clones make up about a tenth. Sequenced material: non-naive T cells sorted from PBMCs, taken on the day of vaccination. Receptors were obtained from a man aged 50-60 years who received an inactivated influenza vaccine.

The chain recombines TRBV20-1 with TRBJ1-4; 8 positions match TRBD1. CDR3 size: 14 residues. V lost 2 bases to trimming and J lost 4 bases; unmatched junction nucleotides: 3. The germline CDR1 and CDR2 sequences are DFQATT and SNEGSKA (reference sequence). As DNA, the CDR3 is TGCAGTGCTAGACTCGGACAGGGTAATGAAAAACTGTTTTTT. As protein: CSARLGQGNEKLFF.

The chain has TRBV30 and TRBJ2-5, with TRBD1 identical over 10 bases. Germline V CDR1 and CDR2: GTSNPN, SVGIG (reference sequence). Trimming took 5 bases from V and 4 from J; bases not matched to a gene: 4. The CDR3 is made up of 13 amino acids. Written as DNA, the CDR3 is TGTGCCTGGGAAGGACAGGGGGGAGAGACCCAGTACTTC. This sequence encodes CAWEGQGGETQYF.

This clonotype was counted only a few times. For the CDR3, the DNA is TGTGCCATCAGTGGGGGCAGGGTGAACACCGGGGAGCTGTTTTTT. Translated, it gives CAISGGRVNTGELFF. The chain combines TRBV10-3 with TRBJ2-2; the D gene is possibly TRBD1 (5 bases). Germline loops: CDR1 ENHRY, CDR2 SYGVKD. CDR3 length: 15 residues. V lost 4 bases, J lost 1 base, and 10 bases lay in between.

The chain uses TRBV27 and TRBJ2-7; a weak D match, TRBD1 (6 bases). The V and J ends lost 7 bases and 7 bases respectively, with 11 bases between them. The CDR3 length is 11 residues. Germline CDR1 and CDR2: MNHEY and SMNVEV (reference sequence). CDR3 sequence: CASKGVGEQYF. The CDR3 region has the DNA TGTGCCAGCAAGGGGGTAGGGGAGCAGTACTTC.

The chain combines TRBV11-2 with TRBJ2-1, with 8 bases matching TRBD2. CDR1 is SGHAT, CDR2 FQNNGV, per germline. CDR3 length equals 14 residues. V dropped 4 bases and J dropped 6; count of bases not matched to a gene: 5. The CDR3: CASSYRGGVNEQFF. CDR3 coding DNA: TGTGCCAGCAGCTATCGGGGGGGGGTCAATGAGCAGTTCTTC.

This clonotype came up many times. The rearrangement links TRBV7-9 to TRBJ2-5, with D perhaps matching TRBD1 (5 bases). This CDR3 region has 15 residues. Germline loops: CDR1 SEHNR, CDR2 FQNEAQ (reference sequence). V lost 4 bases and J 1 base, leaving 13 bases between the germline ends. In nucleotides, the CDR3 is TGTGCCAGCAGCTCCAGCGACAGACCCCAAGAGACCCAGTACTTC. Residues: CASSSSDRPQETQYF.

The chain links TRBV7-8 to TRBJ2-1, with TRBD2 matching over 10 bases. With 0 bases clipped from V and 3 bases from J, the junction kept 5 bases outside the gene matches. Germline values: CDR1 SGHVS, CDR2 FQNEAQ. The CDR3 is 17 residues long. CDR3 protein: CASSLASSGSFYNEQFF. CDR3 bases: TGTGCCAGCAGCTTAGCTTCTAGCGGGAGTTTCTACAATGAGCAGTTCTTC. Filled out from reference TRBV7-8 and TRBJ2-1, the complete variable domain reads GAGVSQSPRYKVAKRGQDVALRCDPISGHVSLFWYQQALGQGPEFLTYFQNEAQLDKSGLPSDRFFAERPEGSVSTLKIQRTQQEDSAVYLCASSLASSGSFYNEQFFGPGTRLTVL.

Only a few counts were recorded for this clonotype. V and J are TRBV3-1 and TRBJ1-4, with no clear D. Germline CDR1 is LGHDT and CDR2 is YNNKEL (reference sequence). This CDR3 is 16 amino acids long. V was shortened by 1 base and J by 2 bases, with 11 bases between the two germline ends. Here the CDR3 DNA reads TGTGCCAGCAGCCAAGGCGGTAGCGCGACTAATGAAAAACTGTTTTTT. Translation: CASSQGGSATNEKLFF.

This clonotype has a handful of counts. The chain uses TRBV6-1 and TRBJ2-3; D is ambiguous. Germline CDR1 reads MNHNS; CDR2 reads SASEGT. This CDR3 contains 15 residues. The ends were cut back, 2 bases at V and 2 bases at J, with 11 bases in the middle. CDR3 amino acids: CASSELAGTTDTQYF. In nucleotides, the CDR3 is TGTGCCAGCAGTGAACTGGCAGGAACCACAGATACGCAGTATTTT.

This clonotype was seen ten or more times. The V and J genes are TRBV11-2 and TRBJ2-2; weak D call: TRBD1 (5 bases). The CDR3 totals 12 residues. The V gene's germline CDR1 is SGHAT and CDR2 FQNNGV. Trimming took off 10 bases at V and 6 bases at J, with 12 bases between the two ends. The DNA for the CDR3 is TGTGCCACAATGGTGGGGCCCGGGGAGCTGTTTTTT. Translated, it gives CATMVGPGELFF.

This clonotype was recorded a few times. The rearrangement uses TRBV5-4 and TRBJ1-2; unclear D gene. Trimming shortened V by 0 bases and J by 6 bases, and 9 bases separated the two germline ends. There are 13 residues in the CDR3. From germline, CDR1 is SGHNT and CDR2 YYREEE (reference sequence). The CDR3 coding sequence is TGTGCCAGCAGCTTGGAGCCGGGGAATGGCTACACCTTC. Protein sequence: CASSLEPGNGYTF.

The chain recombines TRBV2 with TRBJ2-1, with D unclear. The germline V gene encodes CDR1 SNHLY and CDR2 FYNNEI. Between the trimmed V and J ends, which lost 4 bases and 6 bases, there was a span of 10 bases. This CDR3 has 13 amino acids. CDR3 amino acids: CASSVGRSNEQFF. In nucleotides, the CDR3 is TGTGCCAGCAGTGTAGGGCGAAGCAATGAGCAGTTCTTC.

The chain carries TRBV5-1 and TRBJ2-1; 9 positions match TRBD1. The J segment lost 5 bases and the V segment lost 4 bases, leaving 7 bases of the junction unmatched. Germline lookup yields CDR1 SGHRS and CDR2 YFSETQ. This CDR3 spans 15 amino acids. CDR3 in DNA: TGCGCCAGCAGCCCGGGACAGGGTTCGGACAATGAGCAGTTCTTC. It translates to CASSPGQGSDNEQFF.

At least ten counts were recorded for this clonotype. The CDR3: CSAAGTRSEQYF. Here the CDR3 DNA reads TGCAGTGCTGCCGGGACTAGGTCCGAGCAGTACTTC. This chain connects TRBV20-1 to TRBJ2-7; 8 bases agree with TRBD2. Germline V CDR1 and CDR2: DFQATT, SNEGSKA (reference sequence). The CDR3 totals 12 residues. V dropped 5 bases and J dropped 6; count of bases not matched to a gene: 6.

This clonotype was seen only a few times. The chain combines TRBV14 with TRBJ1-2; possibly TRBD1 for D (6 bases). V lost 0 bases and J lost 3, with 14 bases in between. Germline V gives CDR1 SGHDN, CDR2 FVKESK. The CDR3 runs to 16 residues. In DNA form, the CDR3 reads TGTGCCAGCAGCCAAGATCAGTTTCAGGGGTACTATGGCTACACCTTC. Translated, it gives CASSQDQFQGYYGYTF.

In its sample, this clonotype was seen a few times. The CDR3 nucleotides are TGTGCCAGCACCCTGTTGACCTACGAGCAGTACTTC. It encodes CASTLLTYEQYF. The chain recombines TRBV2 with TRBJ2-7; D is uncertain. V was clipped by 7 bases and J by 2 bases, with 9 bases between them. This CDR3 spans 12 amino acids. Germline CDR1 SNHLY, CDR2 FYNNEI.

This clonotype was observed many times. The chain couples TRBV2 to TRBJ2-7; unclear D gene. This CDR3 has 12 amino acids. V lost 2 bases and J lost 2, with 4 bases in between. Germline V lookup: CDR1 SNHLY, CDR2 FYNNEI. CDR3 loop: CASSESPYEQYF. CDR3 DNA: TGTGCCAGCAGTGAAAGCCCCTACGAGCAGTACTTC.

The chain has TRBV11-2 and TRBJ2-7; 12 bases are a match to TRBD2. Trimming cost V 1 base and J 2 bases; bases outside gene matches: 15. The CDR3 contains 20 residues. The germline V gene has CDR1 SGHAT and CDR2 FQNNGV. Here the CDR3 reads CASSLVASSGGAGSTYEQYF. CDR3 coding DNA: TGTGCCAGCAGCTTAGTGGCGTCTAGCGGGGGGGCTGGTTCAACCTACGAGCAGTACTTC.